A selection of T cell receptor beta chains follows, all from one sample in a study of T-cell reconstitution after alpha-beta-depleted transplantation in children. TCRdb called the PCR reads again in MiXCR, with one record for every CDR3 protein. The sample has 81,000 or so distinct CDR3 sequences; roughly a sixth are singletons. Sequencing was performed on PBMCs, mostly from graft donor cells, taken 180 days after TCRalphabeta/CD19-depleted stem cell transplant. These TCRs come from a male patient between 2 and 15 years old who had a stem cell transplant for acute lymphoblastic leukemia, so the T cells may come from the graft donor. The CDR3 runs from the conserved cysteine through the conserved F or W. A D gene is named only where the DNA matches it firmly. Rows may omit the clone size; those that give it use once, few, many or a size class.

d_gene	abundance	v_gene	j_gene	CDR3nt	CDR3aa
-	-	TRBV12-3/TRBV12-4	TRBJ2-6	TGTGCCAGCAAACATTCTGGGGCCAACGTCCTGACTTTC	CASKHSGANVLTF
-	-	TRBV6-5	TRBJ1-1	TGTGCCAGCAGTTCCGACCGGGCCTTTAACTTGGCTTTCTTT	CASSSDRAFNLAFF
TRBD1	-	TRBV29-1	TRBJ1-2	TGCAGCACACTTGAGGACAGGAGAAACTATGGCTACACCTTC	CSTLEDRRNYGYTF
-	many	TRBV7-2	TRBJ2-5	TGTGCCAGCAGCTTGGACCTGTACCAAGAGACCCAGTACTTC	CASSLDLYQETQYF
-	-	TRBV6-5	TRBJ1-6	TGTGCCAGCAGTTACTCGGGGGGCGTAAATTCACCCCTCCACTTT	CASSYSGGVNSPLHF
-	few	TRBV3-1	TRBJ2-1	TGTGCCAGCAGCCAAGGGACACCGGGGGTCAGTGAGCAGTTCTTC	CASSQGTPGVSEQFF
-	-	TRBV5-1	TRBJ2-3	TGCGCCAGCAGCTTCCCCCAGGCGACAGATACGCAGTATTTT	CASSFPQATDTQYF
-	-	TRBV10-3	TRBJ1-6	TGTGCCATCAGTGAGTGGGCAGGGGTGGTTAAGAATTCACCCCTCCACTTT	CAISEWAGVVKNSPLHF
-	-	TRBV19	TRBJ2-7	TGTGCCAGTAGTACCACAGGGAAGGGGCCCGAGCAGTACTTC	CASSTTGKGPEQYF
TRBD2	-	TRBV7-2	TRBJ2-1	TGTGCCAGCAGCTGGGGACTAGCGGGAGCCATGGGGCAGTTCTTC	CASSWGLAGAMGQFF
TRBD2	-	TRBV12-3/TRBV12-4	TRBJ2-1	TGTGCCAGCAGTTTGGTTAGCGGGGGATTCAATGAGCAGTTCTTC	CASSLVSGGFNEQFF
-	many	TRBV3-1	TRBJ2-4	TGTGCCAGCAGCCAATCCATCTCCGCCAAAAACATTCAGTACTTC	CASSQSISAKNIQYF
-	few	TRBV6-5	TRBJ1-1	TGTGCCAGCAGTTTTTTACGTTGGGGTGGGGACACTGAAGCTTTCTTT	CASSFLRWGGDTEAFF
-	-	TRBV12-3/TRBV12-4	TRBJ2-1	TGTGCCAGCACCCCCAGACTCTCCTACAATGAGCAGTTCTTC	CASTPRLSYNEQFF
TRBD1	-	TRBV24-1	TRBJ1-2	TGTGCCACCAGTGCGGGGACAGGGGTGAACTATGGCTACACCTTC	CATSAGTGVNYGYTF
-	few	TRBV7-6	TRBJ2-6	TGTGCCAGCAGCTTAGAGGGGACCTCTGGGGCCAACGTCCTGACTTTC	CASSLEGTSGANVLTF
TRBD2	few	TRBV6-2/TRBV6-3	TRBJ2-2	TGTGCCAGCAGTAGGCCCGGGACTAGCGGGGCGAGCTACCCGAACACCGGGGAGCTGTTTTTT	CASSRPGTSGASYPNTGELFF
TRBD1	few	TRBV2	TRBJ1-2	TGTGCCAGCAGTCGGGACAGCAACTATGGCTACACCTTC	CASSRDSNYGYTF